The entry that follows covers one T cell receptor beta chain sequence. This sample was taken from a study of blood T cell repertoires in COVID-19. Turning to the study itself: COVID-19 samples from acute and convalescent phases originated in the United States, Italy and Spain. From T cells, B-cell-depleted T cells, or PBMCs came the material, which was cDNA or gDNA.

Produced via immunoSEQ multiplex PCR; TCRdb's table is partial and in-frame only. The sample records some 300,000 clones, around 87% being singletons. The source is a woman younger than 35 with acute COVID-19. The sample consisted of PBMCs or T cells enriched from blood (not recorded which).

The CDR3 DNA follows: TGTGCCAGCAGCCCAGTGGGGGGCGGGAGCGGTTCCTACGAGCAGTACTTC. Protein sequence: CASSPVGGGSGSYEQYF. The chain links TRBV7-2 to TRBJ2-7; possible D gene TRBD2, 7 bases. CDR1 and CDR2 from the germline V gene are SGHTA and FQGNSA. The CDR3 is 17 residues long. V was trimmed by 5 bases and J by 1 base, leaving 21 bases between them.